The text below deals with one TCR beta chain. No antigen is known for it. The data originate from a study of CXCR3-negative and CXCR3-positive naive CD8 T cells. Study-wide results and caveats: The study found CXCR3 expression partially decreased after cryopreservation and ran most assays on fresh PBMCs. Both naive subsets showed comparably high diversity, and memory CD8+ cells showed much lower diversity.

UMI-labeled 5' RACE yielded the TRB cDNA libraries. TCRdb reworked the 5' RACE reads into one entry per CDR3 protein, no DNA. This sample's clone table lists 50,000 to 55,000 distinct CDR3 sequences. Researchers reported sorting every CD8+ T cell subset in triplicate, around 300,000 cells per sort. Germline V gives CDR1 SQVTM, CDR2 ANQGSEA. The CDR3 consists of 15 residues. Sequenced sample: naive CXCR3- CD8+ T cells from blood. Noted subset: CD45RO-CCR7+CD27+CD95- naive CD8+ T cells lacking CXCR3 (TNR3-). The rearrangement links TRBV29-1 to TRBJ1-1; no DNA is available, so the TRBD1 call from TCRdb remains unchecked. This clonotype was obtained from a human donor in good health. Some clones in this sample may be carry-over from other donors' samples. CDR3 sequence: CSVERSGDGNTEAFF.